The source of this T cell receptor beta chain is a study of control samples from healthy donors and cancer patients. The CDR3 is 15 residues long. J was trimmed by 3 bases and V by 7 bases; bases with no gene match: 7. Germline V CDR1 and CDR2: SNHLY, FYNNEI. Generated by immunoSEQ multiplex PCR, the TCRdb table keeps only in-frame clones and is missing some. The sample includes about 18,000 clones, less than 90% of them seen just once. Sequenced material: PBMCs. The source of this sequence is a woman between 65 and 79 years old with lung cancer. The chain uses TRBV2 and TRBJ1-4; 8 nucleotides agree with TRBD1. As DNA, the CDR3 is TGTGCCAGCACAGGGGGCGCCGTTGCTAATGAAAAACTGTTTTTT. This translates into CASTGGAVANEKLFF.